Listed here are 20 T cell receptor beta chains from one sample, sequenced in a study of T cell responses to AZD1222 COVID-19 vaccine. Generated by immunoSEQ multiplex PCR, the TCRdb table keeps only in-frame clones and is missing some. The table includes approximately 140,000 clones, 90% detected once. The sample consisted of peripheral blood, taken on day 0 of AZD1222 vaccination. These receptors were collected from an adult in good health.

This clone was picked up one time. This rearrangement joins TRBV7-2 to TRBJ1-2; possibly TRBD1 for D (5 bases). CDR3 length equals 13 residues. Trimming removed 1 base at V and 11 bases at J, with 14 bases between. From germline, CDR1 is SGHTA and CDR2 FQGNSA. CDR3 in amino acids: CASSLEGREVYTF. For the CDR3, the DNA is TGTGCCAGCAGCTTAGAAGGCAGGGAAGTTTACACCTTC.

This clone was detected once. J is TRBJ1-2 and V is TRBV4-1; D not certain. The germline V gene encodes CDR1 MGHRA and CDR2 YSYEKL. The CDR3 length is 13 residues. Trimming left V 1 base short and J 8 bases short, with 11 bases between. In DNA form, the CDR3 reads TGCGCCAGCAGCCAAGTCGGCTTGTCGGGCTACACCTTC. This encodes CASSQVGLSGYTF.

The chain uses TRBV11-2 and TRBJ2-3; TRBD1 might be the D (6 bases). The CDR3 spans 14 residues. In germline, CDR1 is SGHAT, CDR2 FQNNGV. V shed 2 bases and J shed 5 bases, with 11 bases lying between them. CDR3 DNA sequence: TGTGCCAGCAGCTTACAGCCACAGGGAGATACGCAGTATTTT. This gives the protein CASSLQPQGDTQYF.

This chain links TRBV5-1 with TRBJ2-3, with 8 bases aligning to TRBD1. The CDR3 covers 15 residues. Germline trimming cut 4 bases from V and 2 bases from J; bases unmatched to any gene: 6. Germline V gene sequence: CDR1 SGHRS, CDR2 YFSETQ. CDR3 coding DNA: TGCGCCAGCAGCCTCAGGGGGCTACCCACAGATACGCAGTATTTT. It specifies CASSLRGLPTDTQYF. Using reference TRBV5-1 and TRBJ2-3 for the parts outside the CDR3, the full variable domain is KAGVTQTPRYLIKTRGQQVTLSCSPISGHRSVSWYQQTPGQGLQFLFEYFSETQRNKGNFPGRFSGRQFSNSRSEMNVSTLELGDSALYLCASSLRGLPTDTQYFGPGTRLTVL.

The chain links TRBV27 to TRBJ1-5; a weak D match, TRBD1 (6 bases). Germline V CDR1 and CDR2: MNHEY, SMNVEV (reference sequence). The CDR3 is 13 amino acids. V lost 6 bases to trimming and J lost 3 bases, with 9 bases between them. The CDR3 protein is CASRAGANQPQHF. CDR3 in DNA: TGTGCCAGCAGGGCAGGGGCCAATCAGCCCCAGCATTTT.

The chain combines TRBV6-4 with TRBJ1-2, with D perhaps TRBD1 (6 bases). The V end was cut by 5 bases, the J end by 7 bases, with 14 bases between. The germline V gene encodes CDR1 MRHNA and CDR2 SNTAGT. The CDR3 loop spans 13 amino acids. CDR3 sequence (DNA): TGTGCCAGCAGTCAAACAGGGAAAGGTGGCTACACCTTC. Amino acids: CASSQTGKGGYTF.

This chain joins TRBV6-1 and TRBJ2-1; D not resolved. CDR3 size: 16 residues. Trimming cost V 2 bases and J 2 bases, with 13 bases left between them. Germline values: CDR1 MNHNS, CDR2 SASEGT. The CDR3 sequence is CASSESVGYPYNEQFF. In nucleotides, the CDR3 is TGTGCCAGCAGTGAAAGTGTGGGGTACCCCTACAATGAGCAGTTCTTC.

J is TRBJ1-1 and V is TRBV7-9; no firm D call. Germline CDR1 reads SEHNR; CDR2 reads FQNEAQ (reference sequence). This CDR3 has 12 residues. Trimming left V 5 bases short and J 8 bases short, with 12 bases between. The CDR3, as DNA: TGTGCCAGCAGCCCCCGGCAAAGGGAAGCTTTCTTT. This codes for CASSPRQREAFF.

The CDR3 DNA is TGTGCCAGCAGCTTAGATCCCCGACTAGCGGGAGGGCCCTCGCGAGAGACCCAGTACTTC. Its translation is CASSLDPRLAGGPSRETQYF. The chain joins TRBV11-3 to TRBJ2-5; TRBD2 matches at 14 bases. Trimming took 0 bases from V and 4 from J; bases not matched to a gene: 13. CDR3 size: 20 residues. Germline V gene lookup returns CDR1 SGHNT and CDR2 YENEEA.

This clone came up a few times. V usage is TRBV24-1 and J usage is TRBJ2-2; D uncertain. There are 14 residues in the CDR3. Looked up from germline, CDR1 is KGHDR and CDR2 is SFDVKD. V gave up 4 bases and J gave up 5 bases, with 10 bases separating them. CDR3 region: CATSDRTETGELFF. In DNA, the CDR3 is TGTGCCACCAGTGACCGTACAGAGACCGGGGAGCTGTTTTTT.

The chain links TRBV19 to TRBJ2-7, with 9 bases that match TRBD2. The length of the CDR3 is 15 residues. V lost 5 bases and J lost 6; bases outside the gene matches: 11. Germline V gene data show CDR1 as LNHDA and CDR2 as SQIVND (reference sequence). The CDR3 nucleotides are TGTGCCAGTAGTCCTCGGGGCGCGGGAGGGGGCGAGCAGTACTTC. Translation: CASSPRGAGGGEQYF.

This chain connects TRBV27 to TRBJ2-5; 13 nucleotides match TRBD2. The germline CDR1 and CDR2 sequences are MNHEY and SMNVEV (reference sequence). Germline trimming cut 6 bases from V and 7 bases from J; bases unmatched to any gene: 11. The CDR3 runs 16 residues. The CDR3: CASSVTLAGGPGTQYF. The CDR3 DNA follows: TGTGCCAGCAGCGTGACACTAGCGGGGGGGCCGGGGACCCAGTACTTC.

The chain joins TRBV5-1 to TRBJ1-3; a weak D match, TRBD1 (5 bases). Trimming pared 4 bases from V and 2 bases from J, leaving 10 bases between. The CDR3 runs 14 residues. Germline CDR1 is SGHRS and CDR2 is YFSETQ. The CDR3 spells CASSLQAAGNTIYF. CDR3 sequence (DNA): TGCGCCAGCAGCCTACAGGCGGCTGGAAACACCATATATTTT.

The chain joins TRBV30 to TRBJ1-2; 7 positions match TRBD1. V shed 1 base and J 8 bases; nucleotides not matched to a gene: 4. CDR1 and CDR2 from the germline V gene are GTSNPN and SVGIG (reference sequence). This CDR3 has 12 residues. The CDR3 loop is CAWSGQGWGYTF. Written as DNA, the CDR3 is TGTGCCTGGAGTGGACAGGGTTGGGGCTACACCTTC.

V is TRBV29-1 and J is TRBJ1-3, with D perhaps matching TRBD1 (6 bases). Germline assignment: CDR1 SQVTM and CDR2 ANQGSEA. The ends were cut back, 3 bases at V and 0 bases at J, with 9 bases in the middle. This CDR3 comprises 14 residues. The CDR3 is CSVDIGGSGNTIYF. The CDR3 region has the DNA TGCAGCGTTGATATAGGGGGCTCTGGAAACACCATATATTTT.

The rearrangement links TRBV12-3 or TRBV12-4 to TRBJ2-1; 7 nucleotides agree with TRBD2. J gave up 10 bases and V 1 base, and 1 base lay outside the gene matches. The CDR3 is 12 residues long. CDR3 region: CASSLELAEQFF. CDR3 sequence (DNA): TGTGCCAGCAGTTTAGAACTAGCGGAGCAGTTCTTC.

This chain connects TRBV19 to TRBJ2-7; 12 bases fit TRBD2. This CDR3 comprises 16 residues. V shed 1 base, J shed 4 bases, and the junction held 5 bases outside the gene matches. Germline-derived CDR1 and CDR2 are LNHDA and SQIVND (reference sequence). The CDR3 DNA reads TGTGCCAGTAGTATAGCTGGCCTAGCGGGGGGGTACGAGCAGTACTTC. As protein: CASSIAGLAGGYEQYF.

The V call is TRBV7-2, the J call TRBJ1-3, with 9 bases lining up with TRBD1. From germline, CDR1 is SGHTA and CDR2 FQGNSA. The length of the CDR3 is 15 residues. The J segment lost 4 bases and the V segment lost 1 base, leaving 2 bases of the junction unmatched. The CDR3 loop reads CASSLGDRVGNTIYF. The CDR3, as DNA: TGTGCCAGCAGCTTAGGGGACAGGGTAGGAAACACCATATATTTT.

The chain combines TRBV19 with TRBJ2-1, with unresolved D. The CDR3 loop spans 14 amino acids. Trimming took off 1 base at V and 7 bases at J, with 11 bases between the two ends. CDR1 LNHDA and CDR2 SQIVND come from the germline V gene (reference sequence). CDR3 nucleotide sequence: TGTGCCAGTAGTATAGTTCCGGAATTGAATGAGCAGTTCTTC. This translates into CASSIVPELNEQFF.

V usage is TRBV7-9 and J usage is TRBJ1-5, with a weak D call TRBD1 (6 bases). This CDR3 comprises 17 residues. The ends were cut back, 5 bases at V and 6 bases at J, with 23 bases in the middle. Germline CDR1 SEHNR, CDR2 FQNEAQ (reference sequence). The CDR3 protein is CASSHARQGLRSQPQHF. CDR3 sequence (DNA): TGTGCCAGCAGCCACGCCCGGCAGGGGTTGAGGAGTCAGCCCCAGCATTTT. Full variable domain (remainder filled in from reference TRBV7-9 and TRBJ1-5): DTGVSQNPRHKITKRGQNVTFRCDPISEHNRLYWYRQTLGQGPEFLTYFQNEAQLEKSRLLSDRFSAERPKGSFSTLEIQRTEQGDSAMYLCASSHARQGLRSQPQHFGDGTRLSIL.